Listed below are T cell receptor beta chains from one sample, sequenced in a study of type 1 regulatory T cells. TCRdb re-analysed the reads in MiXCR, keeping a single row per CDR3 protein. The sample comprises approximately 100,000 distinct CDR3 sequences, roughly a third of which are singletons, and around 2.2% rests with the top ten. The sample was CD4+ T cells, either the whole sample or a sorted fraction (not recorded which). These receptors all come from a human donor in good health. The CDR3 runs from the conserved cysteine through the conserved F or W. The D gene is left open where the match is weak. Size values are once, few and many counts, or a class for expanded clones, and some rows have none.

DNA: TGCAGTGCCCAGAGGACGACCAAAGAGACCCAGTACTTC; CDR3: CSAQRTTKETQYF; size: few; V: TRBV20-1; D: NA; J: TRBJ2-5
DNA: TGTGCCAGCAGCTTACAGGGAAACACCGGGGAGCTGTTTTTT; CDR3: CASSLQGNTGELFF; size: NA; V: TRBV7-7; D: NA; J: TRBJ2-2
DNA: TGTGCCAGTAGTCCGCGGACTAGCGGGAGGACCCCGCAAGAGACCCAGTACTTC; CDR3: CASSPRTSGRTPQETQYF; size: NA; V: TRBV19; D: TRBD2; J: TRBJ2-5
DNA: TGCGCCAGCAGTCAATCGCCTTTAGACAGGAAGAACACCGGGGAGCTGTTTTTT; CDR3: CASSQSPLDRKNTGELFF; size: NA; V: TRBV23-1; D: NA; J: TRBJ2-2
DNA: TGTGCCAGCAGTAAAACATCAGATACGCAGTATTTT; CDR3: CASSKTSDTQYF; size: NA; V: TRBV2; D: NA; J: TRBJ2-3
DNA: TGTGCCAGCTCACCACCTACCGACCTTTCCACAGATACGCAGTATTTT; CDR3: CASSPPTDLSTDTQYF; size: few; V: TRBV18; D: NA; J: TRBJ2-3
DNA: TGTGCCACCTCACGGGACAGGGGGCAGAACACCGGGGAGCTGTTTTTT; CDR3: CATSRDRGQNTGELFF; size: few; V: TRBV19; D: TRBD1; J: TRBJ2-2
DNA: TGTGCCAGCAGTCGGGCCAACCGAGGCAATGAGCAGTTCTTC; CDR3: CASSRANRGNEQFF; size: NA; V: TRBV2; D: NA; J: TRBJ2-1
DNA: TGCAGTGCAAAGTCAGGAGACTACCCGAGCACAGATACGCAGTATTTT; CDR3: CSAKSGDYPSTDTQYF; size: NA; V: TRBV20-1; D: NA; J: TRBJ2-3
DNA: TGTGCCAGCAGCTTAGAACTAGCGGCTTGGGATGAGCAGTTCTTC; CDR3: CASSLELAAWDEQFF; size: NA; V: TRBV7-2; D: TRBD2; J: TRBJ2-1
DNA: TGTGCCAGCTCCAACCCAGGGGAGGGAGAGGCCAAAAACATTCAGTACTTC; CDR3: CASSNPGEGEAKNIQYF; size: few; V: TRBV6-6; D: NA; J: TRBJ2-4